This TCR beta chain was found in a study of cytomegalovirus exposure and HLA in healthy donors (dated by TCRdb to about 2017). As for the study more broadly: In an earlier analysis of some 610 of the donors, 276 Gb of sequence data and 100 million or so unique TCR beta sequences from roughly 190 million T cells were reported. Rather than drawing on any new phenotypic data, the later analysis identified candidate immune exposures from TCR beta sequences and the way those sequences occurred across donors. Every repertoire in the discovery cohort had been generated on one and the same sequencing platform. The study used immunosequencing to profile the T cell repertoires of about 670 subjects and linked those repertoires to cytomegalovirus serostatus. In a later analysis, previously published TCR beta repertoires from several hundred donors were re-analyzed and high-resolution HLA genotyping was added so that TCR occurrence patterns could be studied. Donor age, sex, ethnicity and CMV serostatus were compiled alongside the repertoire data. In a later genetic analysis, genome-wide SNP genotypes for about three fifths of the 666 donors were used, and that subset was treated as a discovery cohort. Typing coverage differed by locus: A, B, C, DRB1 and DQB1 were typed in roughly 620-630 donors, DQA1 in 522, DPA1 in around 600, and DPB1 in roughly 470. Class I and class II HLA loci were covered by the typing at four-digit resolution. Approximately 310 gigabases of sequencing data and approximately 80 million unique TCR sequences were included in an early release covering about 700 HLA-typed donors. To decide whether each TCR beta V gene segment behaved as functional or pseudogenic, an earlier analysis of some 600 of the donors relied on high-throughput TCR beta sequencing. A separate validation cohort of roughly 130 different subjects was used in addition to the roughly 700-subject first cohort. Of the roughly 400 genotyped donors, over 70% fell in the genetic ancestry cluster associated with self-reported Caucasian donors. To predict cytomegalovirus infection status, the study brought together high-throughput TCR immunosequencing, statistical association of individual TCRs with disease status, and machine learning. The study aimed to test whether cataloging public T cell receptors could reveal signatures of past pathogen exposure. Four to six DR-DQ haplotypes were handled as single units for association and clustering, since linkage in the cohort was strong. On average, roughly 200,000 unique TCR beta nucleotide sequences were sequenced per donor among several hundred genotyped donors of the cohort, with roughly 18% of those sequences being non-productive.

General conclusions and limits of the study: The authors suggested that the approach could potentially be generalized to other disease states and immunological phenotypes. A further reported finding was that TCR beta sequences accurately predicted the HLA-A and HLA-B alleles for most subjects in the first cohort. In an earlier analysis of 587 of the donors, most TCR beta V segments appeared in productive rearrangements about 87% or about 30% of the time, broadly matching IMGT annotations. The classifier was reported to diagnose cytomegalovirus status with high specificity and sensitivity in both the original and validation cohorts. In a later analysis, most CMV-associated TCR beta chains were found to appear HLA-restricted, with HLA associations seemingly driven largely by CMV exposure. The sequencing pipeline was judged likely to have produced a cluster of highly shared sequence variants as a technical artifact. Correlated functional status among segregating V segments might reflect linkage disequilibrium, but an unknown experimental factor could not be ruled out. Across donors, most TCR sequences were observed very rarely, whereas some public TCRs were present in many individuals. In a later analysis, HLA-associated TCR beta chains were found to be more clonally expanded and to have lower generation probabilities than equally common non-associated chains. For the cohort, immune exposure information was limited to CMV serostatus. A later genetic analysis reported fewer N-insertions in productive TCRs among donors in an Asian-associated ancestry cluster than the 666-donor mean. According to a later analysis, TCR association rates differed among HLA loci, with DRB1 alleles showing the most associated TCRs and HLA-C alleles showing the fewest. Because some donors lacked HLA typing at each locus, the association tests relied only on the typed subset. Roughly uniform sequencing depth across donors was assumed in presence/absence analyses, although this assumption may not hold. The 87-base-pair reads could not distinguish some IMGT-functional V segments, including TRBV6-2 and TRBV6-3, so those segments were excluded. When HLA alleles, especially DR and DQ, strongly co-occurred, TCR associations were difficult to assign to individual alleles. V-gene and J-gene trimming of TCR beta chains was associated with a missense DCLRE1C variant in a later genetic analysis, and the association was replicated in an independent cohort. In this cohort, only TCR beta chains were sequenced, and detectable features were limited by the absence of alpha or paired-chain data. In a later analysis, several top co-occurrence clusters were reported to appear linked to parvovirus B19, influenza, CMV and Epstein-Barr virus. Because counts were too low, more than 15 rarely observed V segments, including chromosome 9 orphons, were left out of the earlier analysis of approximately 580 of the donors. A total of around 150 TCR beta chains were listed by the study as associated with cytomegalovirus. At a false discovery rate of 0.05, a later analysis linked 15,000 to 20,000 TCR beta sequences to specific HLA alleles. Three of the identified cytomegalovirus-associated TCR beta chains were confirmed in vitro to be specific for cytomegalovirus antigens.

With respect to this clone: Its specific antigen is unknown. It has no much larger one-base neighbor in the sample; base qualities were not kept.

Library method: the immunoSEQ multiplex PCR assay. For the multiplex PCR, a mixture combining 60 forward primers for TCR Vbeta segments and 13 reverse primers for TCR Jbeta segments was used. Amplification of the CDR3 region of rearranged TCR beta genes was performed with a multiplex PCR assay on genomic DNA. Amplified TCR beta libraries were sequenced as 87-base-pair reads on the Illumina HiSeq System. The original methods were these. A later analysis tallied some 79 million unique TCR beta chains across the 550 to 850 repertoires, and around 10 million of those chains were shared by two or more donors. A nearest-neighbor algorithm error-corrected the raw reads and collapsed the reads into unique sequences, merging closely related sequences to remove PCR and sequencing errors. Alignment of CDR3 sequences to IMGT reference sequences was used to assign V, D and J gene segments. For a sequence to be retained, a match of at least six nucleotides to both a V gene segment and a J gene segment was required. A rearrangement counted as productive if the CDR3 had no stop codons and remained in frame with V and J, and every other rearrangement counted as non-productive. Following IMGT convention, CDR3 was defined as the stretch from the second conserved V-encoded cysteine to the conserved J-encoded phenylalanine. The earlier analysis of 500 to 600 of the donors excluded sequences that lacked an unambiguous match to a single V gene segment. An earlier analysis of approximately 590 of the donors called V segments functional above 56.7% productive rearrangements and segregating when the between-donor standard deviation exceeded 5%. A statistical classification framework was built for diagnosing cytomegalovirus status from the catalog of TCR beta chain sequences. In a later analysis, TCR nucleotide sequences were compared against IMGT/GENE-DB human TR gene sequences so that V and J genes could be assigned. In a later analysis, CDR3 sequences and most-parsimonious VDJ recombination scenarios were assigned using the TCRdist pipeline. In a later analysis, each TCR beta chain was defined by its CDR3 amino acid sequence together with its V-gene family, and reads lacking a unique V-gene family were excluded. A later analysis removed several hundred highly shared, low-generation-probability nucleotide sequences to deal with suspected cross-contamination and a sequencing artifact. In a later analysis, a clonal expansion index was calculated for each public chain from normalized within-repertoire ranks of inferred template counts. A later analysis computed generation probabilities with a VDJ recombination model fitted to out-of-frame rearrangements, and checked the results against IGoR. Hypergeometric tests were used in a later analysis to score TCR-TCR, TCR-HLA and TCR-CMV co-occurrence, with a repertoire-size bias correction applied to the TCR pairs. A later analysis estimated false discovery rates by permuting HLA or CMV assignments 20 times. In a later analysis, co-occurring TCRs were grouped using DBSCAN, and TCRdist sequence similarity was added for clustering within HLA-allele-positive subsets. For co-occurrence clustering, repertoires with fewer than 30,000 or more than 120,000 public chains were excluded, along with four to six repertoires with anomalous nucleotide sharing. TCRdb carries this immuneACCESS record with in-frame sequences only. Its versions omit some clonotypes, under half of them owing to an unresolved V gene in the studies checked, with the rest unexplained. Clonal size and the V and J genes are those of that table, whereas D and trimming came from the DNA. In this sample the table shows 150,000 to 200,000 clones, roughly 77% of which occur a single time. The ten biggest clones cover around 8% of the sample.

Relative to germline, V is 3 bases shorter and J is 2 bases shorter, with 9 bases between their ends. The CDR3 covers 14 residues, taking in both the cysteine and the phenylalanine. Only the CDR3 DNA stays, 42 bases, in frame from base 1. CDR1 SGHRS and CDR2 YFSETQ were looked up in the germline V gene. The cohort consisted of hundreds of healthy bone marrow donors. At the time of sampling, every cohort member was nominally healthy, though immune exposures that went unrecorded were likely present. The donor was CMV seropositive and belonged to the group of around 300 seropositive cohort members. A peripheral blood sample was provided by each donor, and peripheral blood mononuclear cells were used for TCR beta sequencing. Genomic DNA extraction from the blood cell samples was performed with the Qiagen DNeasy Blood Extraction Kit.

The sequence is built from TRBV5-1 and TRBJ2-1; possibly the D gene is TRBD1, per 5 matching bases. The sequence came from a middle-aged woman in good health and CMV-seropositive. Material for sequencing was PBMCs. The DNA reads TGCGCCAGCAGCTGGGGCCAGACCTACAATGAGCAGTTCTTC. It encodes CASSWGQTYNEQFF.